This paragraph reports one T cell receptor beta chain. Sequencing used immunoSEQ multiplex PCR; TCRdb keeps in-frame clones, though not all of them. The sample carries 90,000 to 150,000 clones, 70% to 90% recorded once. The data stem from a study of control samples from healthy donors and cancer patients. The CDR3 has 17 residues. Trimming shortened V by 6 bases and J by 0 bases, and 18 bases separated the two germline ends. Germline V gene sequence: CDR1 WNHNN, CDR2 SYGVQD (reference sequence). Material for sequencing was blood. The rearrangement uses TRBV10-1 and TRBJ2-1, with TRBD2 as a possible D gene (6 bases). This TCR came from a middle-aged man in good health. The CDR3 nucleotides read TGCGCCAGCAGCCGCGGGACCGGTCAGAGCTCCTACAATGAGCAGTTCTTC. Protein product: CASSRGTGQSSYNEQFF.